This T cell receptor (beta chain) was captured in a study of blood T cells in healthy people across ages. Sample-barcoded 5' priming and a J-beta primer mix drove a second PCR of roughly 7 to 11 cycles. TCRdb independently ran MiXCR on the 5' RACE reads; one entry per CDR3 protein. The sample carries around 990,000 distinct CDR3 sequences, less than 45% recorded once. Trimming took 7 bases from V and 4 from J; bases not matched to a gene: 4. The CDR3 has 13 residues. Germline V gene data show CDR1 as MDHEN and CDR2 as SYDVKM. Whole-study results and caveats: Diversity was higher, and naive CD4+ cells more numerous, in long-lived donors than in aged donors.

This clonotype was seen many times. Its specificity is not known. This TCR was recovered from a man aged 18 to 35 in good health. The sequenced sample was blood. This chain links TRBV28 with TRBJ2-1, with 7 bases identical to TRBD1. The CDR3 nucleotides read TGTGCCAGCACCGACAGGGATTACAATGAGCAGTTCTTC. Translating gives CASTDRDYNEQFF.